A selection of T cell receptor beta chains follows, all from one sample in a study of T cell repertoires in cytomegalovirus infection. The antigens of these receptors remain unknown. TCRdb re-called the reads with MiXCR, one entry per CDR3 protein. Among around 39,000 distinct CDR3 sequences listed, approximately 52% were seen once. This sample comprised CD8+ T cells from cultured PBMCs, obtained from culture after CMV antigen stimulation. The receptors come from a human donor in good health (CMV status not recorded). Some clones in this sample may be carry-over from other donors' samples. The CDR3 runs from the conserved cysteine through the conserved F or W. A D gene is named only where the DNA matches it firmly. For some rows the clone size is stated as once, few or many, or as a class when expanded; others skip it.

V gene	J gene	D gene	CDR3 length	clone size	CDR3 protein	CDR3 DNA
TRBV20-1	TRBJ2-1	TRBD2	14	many	CSANWRGAYNEQFF	TGCAGTGCTAACTGGCGGGGGGCCTACAATGAGCAGTTCTTC
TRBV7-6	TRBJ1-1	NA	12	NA	CASSPSRTEAFF	TGTGCCAGCAGCCCTTCCCGAACTGAAGCTTTCTTT
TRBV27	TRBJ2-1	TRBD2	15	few	CASSSGTSGNNEQFF	TGTGCCAGCAGTTCCGGGACTAGCGGGAACAATGAGCAGTTCTTC
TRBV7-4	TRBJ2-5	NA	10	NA	CASSLPAQYF	TGTGCCAGCAGCTTACCGGCCCAGTACTTC
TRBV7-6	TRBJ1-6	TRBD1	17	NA	CACSLADRTGARSPFHF	TGTGCCTGCAGCTTAGCGGATAGGACAGGGGCTAGGTCACCCTTCCACTTT
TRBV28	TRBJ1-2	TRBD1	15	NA	CASSPAGTGSNGYTF	TGTGCCAGCAGCCCTGCCGGGACAGGGAGCAATGGCTACACCTTC
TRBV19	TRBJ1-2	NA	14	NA	CASRLGTINYGYTF	TGTGCCAGTAGACTAGGAACCATCAACTATGGCTACACCTTC
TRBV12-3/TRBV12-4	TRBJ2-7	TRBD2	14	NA	CASSGLAGGYEQYF	TGTGCCAGCAGCGGACTAGCGGGGGGATACGAGCAGTACTTC
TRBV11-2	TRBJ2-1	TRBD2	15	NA	CASRGGRGGYNEQFF	TGTGCCAGCCGGGGCGGGCGGGGGGGGTACAATGAGCAGTTCTTC
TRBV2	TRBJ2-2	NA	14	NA	CASSVAGLDGELFF	TGTGCCAGCAGTGTGGCAGGGTTGGACGGGGAGCTGTTTTTT
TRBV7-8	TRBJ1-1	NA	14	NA	CASSSRLMNTEAFF	TGTGCCAGCAGCTCCCGCCTGATGAACACTGAAGCTTTCTTT
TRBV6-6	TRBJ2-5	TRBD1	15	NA	CASSLQTGWRETQYF	TGTGCCAGCAGTCTACAGACAGGGTGGCGAGAGACCCAGTACTTC
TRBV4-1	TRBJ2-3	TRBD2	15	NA	CASSQDQLAGLTQYF	TGCGCCAGCAGCCAAGATCAACTAGCGGGGCTCACGCAGTATTTT
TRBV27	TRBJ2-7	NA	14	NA	CASREYRASYEQYF	TGTGCCAGCAGGGAATACAGGGCCTCCTACGAGCAGTACTTC
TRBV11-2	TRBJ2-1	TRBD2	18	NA	CASSRLEPLAGLHNEQFF	TGTGCCAGCAGCCGACTAGAGCCTCTAGCGGGCCTTCACAATGAGCAGTTCTTC